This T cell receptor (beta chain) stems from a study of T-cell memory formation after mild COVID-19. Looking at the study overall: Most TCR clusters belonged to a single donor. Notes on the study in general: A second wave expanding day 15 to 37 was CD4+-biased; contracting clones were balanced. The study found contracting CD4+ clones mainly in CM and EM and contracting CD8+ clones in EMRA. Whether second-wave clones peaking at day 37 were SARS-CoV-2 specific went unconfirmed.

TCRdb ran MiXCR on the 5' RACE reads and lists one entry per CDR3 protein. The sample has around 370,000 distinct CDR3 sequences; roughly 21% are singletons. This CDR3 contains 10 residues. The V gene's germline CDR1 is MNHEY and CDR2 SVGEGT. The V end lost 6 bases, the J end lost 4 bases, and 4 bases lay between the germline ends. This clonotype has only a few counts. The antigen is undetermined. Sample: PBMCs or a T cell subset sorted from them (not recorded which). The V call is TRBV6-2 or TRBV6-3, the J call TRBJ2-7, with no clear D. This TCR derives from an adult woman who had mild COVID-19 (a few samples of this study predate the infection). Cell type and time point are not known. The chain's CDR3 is CASSHYEQYF. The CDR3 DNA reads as TGTGCCAGCAGCCATTACGAGCAGTACTTC.